The T cell receptor (beta chain) described here comes from a study of siplizumab effects on memory and regulatory T cells. General study points: Significantly reduced by siplizumab was the cumulative frequency of alloreactive sequences, namely those traceable to unstimulated CD4+ memory cells.

A word on this clone: Its antigen remains unknown.

The length of the CDR3 is 17 residues. Germline CDR1 and CDR2: LNHDA and SQIVND (reference sequence). The V end lost 2 bases, the J end lost 1 base, and 15 bases lay between the germline ends. Only in-frame clones appear in the TCRdb table, and some are missing; sequencing was by immunoSEQ multiplex PCR. The data show fewer than 120,000 clones, about nine tenths seen once. The receptor comes from a human donor in good health. The chain has TRBV19 and TRBJ2-1, with TRBD1 as a possible D gene (7 bases). Input material: CD4+ T cells sorted from blood. CDR3 DNA sequence: TGTGCCAGTAGTATACAGGGGGGTGTTGGGTCCTACAATGAGCAGTTCTTC. Encoded protein: CASSIQGGVGSYNEQFF.